One and the same sample provided the 16 T cell receptor beta chains below, sequenced in a study of cytomegalovirus exposure and HLA in healthy donors. Produced via immunoSEQ multiplex PCR; TCRdb's table is partial and in-frame only. The sample has 150,000 to 200,000 clones; more than 75% are singletons. The sequencing sample was made of PBMCs. The receptors were gathered from a man in his late teens or twenties in good health and CMV-seropositive.

The chain links TRBV14 to TRBJ2-3, with a tentative D call TRBD1 (5 bases). V was cut by 2 bases and J by 2 bases, with 17 bases left in between. The CDR3 sequence is 17 residues long. Looked up from germline, CDR1 is SGHDN and CDR2 is FVKESK. CDR3 DNA sequence: TGTGCCAGCAGCCAACCTGGGGAACAGGCGTACACAGATACGCAGTATTTT. Amino acid sequence: CASSQPGEQAYTDTQYF.

V and J are TRBV6-1 and TRBJ2-7; D possibly corresponds to TRBD1 (6 bases). V gave up 7 bases and J gave up 0 bases, with 13 bases separating them. The CDR3 totals 14 residues. The germline V gene has CDR1 MNHNS and CDR2 SASEGT. In nucleotides, the CDR3 is TGTGCCAGCACCCATGGACAGAGCTCCTACGAGCAGTACTTC. Translated, it gives CASTHGQSSYEQYF.

The chain carries TRBV28 and TRBJ1-1, with D uncertain. The CDR3 consists of 12 residues. V was pared by 2 bases and J by 9 bases, with 10 bases between. CDR1 is MDHEN, CDR2 SYDVKM, per germline. The CDR3 region is CASSLRGEKAFF. CDR3 in DNA: TGTGCCAGCAGTTTACGGGGAGAAAAAGCTTTCTTT.

The chain combines TRBV27 with TRBJ2-5; 7 positions match TRBD1. After removal of 6 bases from V and 9 bases from J, the junction contained 13 bases not matched to a gene. The CDR3 is 14 amino acids. CDR1 is MNHEY and CDR2 is SMNVEV in the germline V gene (reference sequence). CDR3 protein: CASSSRDSLRAQYF. DNA of the CDR3: TGTGCCAGCAGCTCCCGGGACAGCCTCAGGGCCCAGTACTTC.

This clone has only one observation. The chain joins TRBV29-1 to TRBJ2-4; 12 bases agree with TRBD2. Germline CDR1 reads SQVTM; CDR2 reads ANQGSEA. This CDR3 has 18 residues. V shed 4 bases, J shed 0 bases, and the junction held 10 bases outside the gene matches. The CDR3 nucleotides read TGCAGCGTTGCGACTAGCGGGAGTTCGAATGTAGCCAAAAACATTCAGTACTTC. It encodes CSVATSGSSNVAKNIQYF.

This clone appeared a few times. The chain has TRBV7-7 and TRBJ1-2; 8 bases match TRBD1. The CDR3 has 13 residues. After removal of 11 bases from V and 7 bases from J, the junction contained 12 bases not matched to a gene. Germline V gene data show CDR1 as SSHAT and CDR2 as FNYEAQ (reference sequence). CDR3 sequence (DNA): TGTGCCTCAGAACCCGGACAGGGCGGTGGCTACACCTTC. Its translation: CASEPGQGGGYTF.

In this sample, this clone turned up a few times. The chain uses TRBV2 and TRBJ1-2, with D unresolved. CDR3 size: 10 residues. Trimming shortened V by 10 bases and J by 8 bases, and 11 bases separated the two germline ends. CDR1 and CDR2 from the germline V gene are SNHLY and FYNNEI. DNA for the CDR3: TGTGCCACCAATACTAGAGGCTACACCTTC. It translates to CATNTRGYTF.

The CDR3 sequence is CASSQDHARGGTDTQYF. DNA of the CDR3: TGTGCCAGCAGCCAAGATCATGCCAGGGGTGGTACAGATACGCAGTATTTT. This chain links TRBV4-2 with TRBJ2-3, with TRBD1 as a possible D gene (6 bases). The V gene lost 0 bases and the J gene lost 3 bases, with 16 bases spanning the gap. The CDR3 loop spans 17 amino acids. The germline gives CDR1 LGHNA, CDR2 YNFKEQ.

The J gene is TRBJ1-4, the V gene TRBV7-6; no firm D call. This CDR3 comprises 15 residues. Germline V gene sequence: CDR1 SGHVS, CDR2 FNYEAQ. V lost 1 base to trimming and J lost 8 bases, with 14 bases between them. CDR3 in amino acids: CASSLGGGPSEKLFF. CDR3 nucleotide sequence: TGTGCCAGCAGCTTAGGTGGCGGGCCCAGCGAAAAACTGTTTTTT.

The V gene is TRBV29-1, the J gene TRBJ2-7; 8 nucleotides match TRBD2. CDR1 SQVTM and CDR2 ANQGSEA come from the germline V gene. The junction had 11 bases not matched to a gene; V was cut back by 4 bases and J by 6 bases. This CDR3 is built from 14 residues. The CDR3 DNA sequence: TGCAGCGTTGTCTGGGGCCTAGCGGGTCTCGAGCAGTACTTC. This translates into CSVVWGLAGLEQYF.

The V and J genes are TRBV19 and TRBJ2-2, with 7 bases aligning to TRBD1. This CDR3 is 14 amino acids long. CDR1 is LNHDA, CDR2 SQIVND, per germline (reference sequence). V lost 5 bases to trimming and J lost 4 bases; unmatched junction nucleotides: 4. CDR3 amino acids: CASSQQGSTGELFF. The CDR3 DNA is TGTGCCAGTAGTCAACAGGGGTCCACCGGGGAGCTGTTTTTT.

The chain links TRBV28 to TRBJ2-7; 7 nucleotides match TRBD2. Trimming at V came to 2 bases and at J to 0 bases, leaving 4 bases not matched to a gene. This CDR3 is built from 15 residues. CDR1 and CDR2 (germline): MDHEN, SYDVKM. This chain's CDR3 is CASSLKLALSYEQYF. For the CDR3, the DNA is TGTGCCAGCAGTTTAAAACTAGCGCTCTCCTACGAGCAGTACTTC.

This chain connects TRBV2 to TRBJ1-5; 8 nucleotides align to TRBD1. Germline V CDR1 and CDR2: SNHLY, FYNNEI. The CDR3 has 14 residues. Losses at the gene ends were 7 bases for V and 2 bases for J; bases not matched to a gene: 4. CDR3 in DNA: TGTGCCAGCACCCCGGGACAGGGCAATCAGCCCCAGCATTTT. This codes for CASTPGQGNQPQHF. Full variable domain (remainder filled in from reference TRBV2 and TRBJ1-5): EPEVTQTPSHQVTQMGQEVILRCVPISNHLYFYWYRQILGQKVEFLVSFYNNEISEKSEIFDDQFSVERPDGSNFTLKIRSTKLEDSAMYFCASTPGQGNQPQHFGDGTRLSIL.

The chain couples TRBV7-9 to TRBJ2-1, with a tentative D call TRBD2 (5 bases). CDR1 is SEHNR and CDR2 is FQNEAQ in the germline V gene (reference sequence). The V end lost 4 bases, the J end lost 2 bases, and 12 bases lay between the germline ends. CDR3 length: 15 amino acids. In nucleotides, the CDR3 is TGTGCCAGCAGCTCCGAGCGGAAACCCTACAATGAGCAGTTCTTC. Translating gives CASSSERKPYNEQFF. Filled out from reference TRBV7-9 and TRBJ2-1, the complete variable domain reads DTGVSQNPRHKITKRGQNVTFRCDPISEHNRLYWYRQTLGQGPEFLTYFQNEAQLEKSRLLSDRFSAERPKGSFSTLEIQRTEQGDSAMYLCASSSERKPYNEQFFGPGTRLTVL.

The CDR3 here is CASSILDGRGNNEQFF. CDR3 nucleotides: TGTGCCAGTAGTATACTGGACGGGAGGGGGAACAATGAGCAGTTCTTC. The chain is built from TRBV19 and TRBJ2-1, with 8 bases lining up with TRBD2. The V segment lost 2 bases and the J segment 5 bases; nucleotides outside the gene matches: 8. Germline V gene lookup returns CDR1 LNHDA and CDR2 SQIVND (reference sequence). The CDR3 runs to 16 residues.

The chain recombines TRBV28 with TRBJ1-5, with 7 bases lining up with TRBD1. V lost 5 bases to trimming and J lost 0 bases; unmatched junction nucleotides: 7. The length of the CDR3 is 16 residues. Looked up from germline, CDR1 is MDHEN and CDR2 is SYDVKM. This CDR3 is CASSQSQGNSNQPQHF. The DNA for the CDR3 is TGTGCCAGCAGTCAGTCACAGGGGAATAGCAATCAGCCCCAGCATTTT.